The source of this T cell receptor beta chain is a study of OX40 agonist ivuxolimab in advanced cancers. Study in general: Those enrolled were approximately 78% male, with a mean age of around 55 years and ages from about 20 to 90. Points from the study as a whole: In general, CD8+ T cells held more expanded clones than CD4+ did, on average.

Comment on this clone: Its antigen is unidentified.

The data were produced by immunoSEQ multiplex PCR, yet TCRdb's version contains in-frame clones alone and is incomplete. The repertoire includes tens of thousands of clones, 78% of them detected once, and approximately 5.3% sits in the top ten. Germline values: CDR1 MNHEY, CDR2 SVGAGI. Trimming left V 0 bases short and J 7 bases short, with 10 bases between. CDR3 length: 15 amino acids. V is TRBV6-5 and J is TRBJ1-6, with a possible D match to TRBD1 (6 bases). This TCR was recovered from an adult with an advanced solid tumor such as melanoma, head and neck, liver or kidney cancer. The specimen comprised CD4+ or CD8+ T cells sorted from blood, sampled in a trial of the OX40 agonist ivuxolimab. The CDR3 reads CASSYSGGGNSPLHF. In DNA form, the CDR3 reads TGTGCCAGCAGTTACTCGGGCGGGGGCAATTCACCCCTCCACTTT.